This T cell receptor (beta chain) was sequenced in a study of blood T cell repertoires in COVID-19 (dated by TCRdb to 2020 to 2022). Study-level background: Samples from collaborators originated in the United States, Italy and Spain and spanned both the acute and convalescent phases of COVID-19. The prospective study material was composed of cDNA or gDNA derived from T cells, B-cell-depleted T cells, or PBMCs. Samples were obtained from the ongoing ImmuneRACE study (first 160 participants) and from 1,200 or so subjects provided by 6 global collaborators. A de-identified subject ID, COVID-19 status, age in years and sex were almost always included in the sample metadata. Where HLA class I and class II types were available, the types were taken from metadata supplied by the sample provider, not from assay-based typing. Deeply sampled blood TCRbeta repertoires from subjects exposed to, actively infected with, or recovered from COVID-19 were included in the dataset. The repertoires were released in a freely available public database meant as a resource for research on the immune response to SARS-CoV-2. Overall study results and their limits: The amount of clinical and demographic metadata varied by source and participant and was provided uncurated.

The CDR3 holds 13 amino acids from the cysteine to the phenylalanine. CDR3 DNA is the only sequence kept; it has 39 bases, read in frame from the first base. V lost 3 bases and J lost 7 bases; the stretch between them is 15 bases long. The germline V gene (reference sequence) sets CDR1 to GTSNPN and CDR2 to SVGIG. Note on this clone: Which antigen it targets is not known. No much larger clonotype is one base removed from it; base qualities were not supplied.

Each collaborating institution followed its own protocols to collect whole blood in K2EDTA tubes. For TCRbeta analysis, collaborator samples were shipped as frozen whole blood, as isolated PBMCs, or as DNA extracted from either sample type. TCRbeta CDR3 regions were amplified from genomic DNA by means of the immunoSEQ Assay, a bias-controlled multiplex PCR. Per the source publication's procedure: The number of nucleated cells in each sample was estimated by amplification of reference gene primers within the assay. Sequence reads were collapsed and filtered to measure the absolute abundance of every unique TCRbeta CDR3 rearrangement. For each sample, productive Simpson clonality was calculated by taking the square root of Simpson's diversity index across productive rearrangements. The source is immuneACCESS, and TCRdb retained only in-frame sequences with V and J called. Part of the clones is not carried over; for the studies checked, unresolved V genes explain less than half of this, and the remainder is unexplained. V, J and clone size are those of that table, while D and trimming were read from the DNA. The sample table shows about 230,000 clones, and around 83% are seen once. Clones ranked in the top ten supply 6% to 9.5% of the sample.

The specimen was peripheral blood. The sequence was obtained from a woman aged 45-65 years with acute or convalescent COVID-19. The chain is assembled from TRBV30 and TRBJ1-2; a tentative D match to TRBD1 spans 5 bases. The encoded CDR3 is CAWSMGGDGGYTF. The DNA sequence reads TGTGCCTGGAGCATGGGGGGGGACGGTGGCTACACCTTC.